This TCR beta chain stems from a study of blood T cell repertoires in COVID-19. The wider study: PBMCs, B-cell-depleted T cells, or T cells provided the cDNA or gDNA that made up the material.

In the source study's methods: The authors estimated nucleated cell counts from reference gene primer amplification. Here immunoSEQ multiplex PCR was the method, and the copy in TCRdb shows in-frame clones only, minus some. The V and J calls and the clone size are those of that table, but D and trimming were determined from the DNA. Of about 96,000 clones in the sample, about 90% were seen once. During active infection, Seattle patients enrolled and were then monitored through disease. Germline V gene lookup returns CDR1 SEHNR and CDR2 FQNEAQ (reference sequence). V gave up 5 bases and J gave up 5 bases, with 18 bases separating them. The CDR3 runs to 15 residues.

Material for sequencing was peripheral blood. The chain has TRBV7-9 and TRBJ1-1; D is uncertain. The receptor's source is a human donor with COVID-19, enrolled during active disease. The donor label of this sample is uncertain. Here the CDR3 reads CASSPGRTQRTEAFF. CDR3 coding DNA: TGTGCCAGCAGCCCAGGCCGGACCCAGCGGACTGAAGCTTTCTTT.